A single TCR beta chain is shown here with its context. The record originates from a study of OX40 agonist ivuxolimab in advanced cancers. Method: immunoSEQ multiplex PCR; TCRdb's copy keeps in-frame clones and lacks some. Of around 53,000 clones listed, more than 85% were seen once; the top ten hold approximately 18%. The CDR3 loop spans 17 amino acids. The germline V gene encodes CDR1 SGHNT and CDR2 YYREEE (reference sequence). V shed 4 bases and J 2 bases; nucleotides not matched to a gene: 13. The sequence was collected from an adult with an advanced solid tumor such as melanoma, head and neck, liver or kidney cancer. This material consisted of CD4+ or CD8+ T cells sorted from blood, taken in a trial of the OX40 agonist ivuxolimab. The rearrangement uses TRBV5-4 and TRBJ2-7, with 9 bases identical to TRBD2. CDR3 loop: CASSRLSLSGGPYEQYF. CDR3 bases: TGTGCCAGCAGCCGGCTCAGCCTTAGCGGGGGTCCCTACGAGCAGTACTTC.